Each of the 30 T cell receptor beta chains below was sequenced from the same sample in a study of blood T cell repertoires in COVID-19. Here immunoSEQ multiplex PCR was the method, and the copy in TCRdb shows in-frame clones only, minus some. In the table there are under 150,000 clones, 80% to 90% of which are singletons. The sequencing sample was made of peripheral blood. These receptor sequences come from a woman between 50 and 59 years old with acute or convalescent COVID-19.

The chain couples TRBV11-3 to TRBJ2-1; 7 positions agree with TRBD2. Germline V gene data show CDR1 as SGHNT and CDR2 as YENEEA. The CDR3 contains 15 residues. The V segment lost 5 bases and the J segment 9 bases; nucleotides outside the gene matches: 13. The CDR3 coding sequence is TGTGCCAGCAGCCCCAGCGGGACGGGGCTGGGTGAGCAGTTCTTC. Its translation: CASSPSGTGLGEQFF.

The chain employs TRBV6-2 or TRBV6-3 and TRBJ2-4; 9 bases align to TRBD1. V trimming: 2 bases; J trimming: 0 bases; junction bases outside the gene matches: 2. Germline values: CDR1 MNHEY, CDR2 SVGEGT. The CDR3 contains 16 residues. In DNA, the CDR3 is TGTGCCAGCAGTTACGGGACAGGGATAGCCAAAAACATTCAGTACTTC. The encoded protein is CASSYGTGIAKNIQYF.

The chain carries TRBV18 and TRBJ2-7, with 9 bases lining up with TRBD1. The CDR3 loop spans 15 amino acids. Germline V gene data show CDR1 as KGHSH and CDR2 as LQKENI. V lost 6 bases and J lost 9; bases outside the gene matches: 15. The CDR3 sequence is CASSLGTGKVGRQYF. DNA for the CDR3: TGTGCCAGCTCCCTTGGGACAGGGAAAGTGGGCCGGCAGTACTTC.

The chain is built from TRBV6-6 and TRBJ1-2; D perhaps matches TRBD1 (5 bases). The CDR3 loop spans 15 amino acids. V dropped 0 bases and J dropped 4 bases, with 12 bases sitting between them. Germline lookup yields CDR1 MNHNY and CDR2 SVGAGI (reference sequence). The CDR3 coding sequence is TGTGCCAGCAGTTACTCGCAGGGTCTCGGCTATGGCTACACCTTC. It codes for CASSYSQGLGYGYTF.

The chain employs TRBV5-6 and TRBJ2-7; 9 positions match TRBD2. This CDR3 has 16 residues. Germline assignment: CDR1 SGHDT and CDR2 YYEEEE. J lost 8 bases, V lost 0 bases, and 12 bases had no gene match. The CDR3, as DNA: TGTGCCAGCAGCTTGGCATTAGCTAGCGGGACCCTAAAGCAGTACTTC. Translated, it gives CASSLALASGTLKQYF. Full variable domain (remainder filled in from reference TRBV5-6 and TRBJ2-7): DAGVTQSPTHLIKTRGQQVTLRCSPKSGHDTVSWYQQALGQGPQFIFQYYEEEERQRGNFPDRFSGHQFPNYSSELNVNALLLGDSALYLCASSLALASGTLKQYFGPGTRLTVT.

This chain joins TRBV7-6 and TRBJ2-3; 13 bases are shared with TRBD2. The V gene's germline CDR1 is SGHVS and CDR2 FNYEAQ. The CDR3 is 16 residues long. V shed 5 bases and J 2 bases; nucleotides not matched to a gene: 4. The CDR3 bases are TGTGCCAGCAGCATCGGGACTAGCGGGGCCACAGATACGCAGTATTTT. This sequence encodes CASSIGTSGATDTQYF.

The V gene is TRBV4-3, the J gene TRBJ2-2, with a possible D match to TRBD2 (5 bases). Germline V gene data show CDR1 as LGHNA and CDR2 as YSLEER. V lost 0 bases, J lost 3 bases, and 11 bases lay in between. The CDR3 extends over 16 amino acids. CDR3 coding DNA: TGCGCCAGCAGCCAAGACACCGGGGTGGACACCGGGGAGCTGTTTTTT. It translates to CASSQDTGVDTGELFF.

This chain uses TRBV7-9 with TRBJ1-5, with 9 positions matching TRBD1. V lost 5 bases and J lost 3; bases outside the gene matches: 5. The CDR3 is made up of 15 amino acids. Germline-derived CDR1 and CDR2 are SEHNR and FQNEAQ (reference sequence). This CDR3 is CASSTGTGPNQPQHF. CDR3 nucleotide sequence: TGTGCCAGCAGCACCGGGACAGGGCCCAATCAGCCCCAGCATTTT.

This chain joins TRBV7-9 and TRBJ2-5; maybe TRBD1 (6 bases). This CDR3 region has 14 residues. Trimming took off 5 bases at V and 5 bases at J, with 15 bases between the two ends. Germline CDR1 SEHNR, CDR2 FQNEAQ (reference sequence). The CDR3 sequence: CASSGDTEGETQYF. The CDR3 nucleotides are TGTGCCAGCAGCGGGGACACCGAAGGGGAGACCCAGTACTTC.

This clone was seen only once. V gene TRBV28 combines with J gene TRBJ1-1; the D is unclear. The CDR3 loop spans 13 amino acids. Germline values: CDR1 MDHEN, CDR2 SYDVKM. V was shortened by 5 bases and J by 5 bases, with 12 bases between the two germline ends. As DNA, the CDR3 is TGTGCCAGCAGTCCCGGACTAGGTACTGAAGCTTTCTTT. As protein: CASSPGLGTEAFF.

In this sample, this clone turned up once. This chain connects TRBV27 to TRBJ2-7, with 14 nucleotides matching TRBD2. Trimming removed 6 bases from V and 4 bases from J; junction bases left unmatched: 8. Germline V gives CDR1 MNHEY, CDR2 SMNVEV (reference sequence). The CDR3 contains 16 residues. The CDR3 is CASRDQGLAGVYEQYF. In nucleotides, the CDR3 is TGTGCCAGCAGGGACCAGGGACTAGCGGGAGTGTACGAGCAGTACTTC.

V usage is TRBV4-2 and J usage is TRBJ1-4; D unresolved. The CDR3 runs 15 residues. V was pared by 0 bases and J by 8 bases, with 13 bases between. Per germline, CDR1 LGHNA and CDR2 YNFKEQ. In DNA form, the CDR3 reads TGTGCCAGCAGCCAAGACGGTAGCGGGGTCGAAAAACTGTTTTTT. It translates to CASSQDGSGVEKLFF.

The chain links TRBV7-8 to TRBJ1-6, with D unclear. The germline V gene has CDR1 SGHVS and CDR2 FQNEAQ. The CDR3 sequence is 17 residues long. The V gene lost 1 base and the J gene lost 10 bases, with 20 bases spanning the gap. The CDR3: CASSLVSAPGGGSPLHF. As DNA, the CDR3 is TGTGCCAGCAGCTTAGTTTCGGCCCCCGGAGGAGGATCACCCCTCCACTTT.

The J gene is TRBJ1-1, the V gene TRBV3-1 (or the pseudogene TRBV3-2); unclear D gene. Deletions cut 0 bases from V and 6 bases from J, with 8 bases between. Germline V gene sequence: CDR1 LGHDT, CDR2 YNNKEL (reference sequence). The CDR3 has 13 amino acids. CDR3 sequence reads: CASSQDRSPEAFF. DNA for the CDR3: TGTGCCAGCAGCCAAGATAGATCACCTGAAGCTTTCTTT.

This rearrangement joins TRBV6-5 to TRBJ2-5; 8 nucleotides line up with TRBD2. V gave up 5 bases and J gave up 1 base; unmatched junction bases: 3. CDR3 length equals 14 residues. Germline lookup yields CDR1 MNHEY and CDR2 SVGAGI. CDR3 residues: CASSPSGPQETQYF. The CDR3 nucleotides are TGTGCCAGCAGTCCTAGCGGGCCCCAAGAGACCCAGTACTTC.

The chain carries TRBV29-1 and TRBJ1-2; 9 nucleotides line up with TRBD1. Germline V gene lookup returns CDR1 SQVTM and CDR2 ANQGSEA. Germline trimming cut 3 bases from V and 5 bases from J; bases unmatched to any gene: 4. This CDR3 contains 13 residues. This CDR3 is CSVERTGAYGYTF. CDR3 bases: TGCAGCGTTGAGCGGACAGGGGCGTATGGCTACACCTTC. Supplemented by reference TRBV29-1 and TRBJ1-2, the full variable domain reads SAVISQKPSRDICQRGTSLTIQCQVDSQVTMMFWYRQQPGQSLTLIATANQGSEATYESGFVIDKFPISRPNLTFSTLTVSNMSPEDSSIYLCSVERTGAYGYTFGSGTRLTVV.

The chain employs TRBV3-1 (or the pseudogene TRBV3-2) and TRBJ1-6; 7 nucleotides line up with TRBD1. Per germline, CDR1 LGHDT and CDR2 YNNKEL (reference sequence). The CDR3 is made up of 14 amino acids. The trim removed 1 base at V and 8 bases at J, leaving 2 bases unmatched. CDR3 DNA: TGTGCCAGCAGCCAAGCCGACAGGGATTCACCCCTCCACTTT. This translates into CASSQADRDSPLHF.

The chain recombines TRBV3-1 (or the pseudogene TRBV3-2) with TRBJ2-3; 11 nucleotides align to TRBD2. CDR1 and CDR2 (germline): LGHDT, YNNKEL (reference sequence). The length of the CDR3 is 16 residues. The V segment lost 3 bases and the J segment 0 bases; nucleotides outside the gene matches: 2. CDR3 DNA sequence: TGTGCCAGCAGCCACCTAGCGGGAGGAAGCACAGATACGCAGTATTTT. Its protein is CASSHLAGGSTDTQYF.

V and J are TRBV6-5 and TRBJ1-1; the match to TRBD1 covers 9 bases. Germline V gene lookup returns CDR1 MNHEY and CDR2 SVGAGI. The CDR3 sequence is 15 residues long. V trimming: 5 bases; J trimming: 5 bases; junction bases outside the gene matches: 9. CDR3 residues: CASSRTGTGITEAFF. CDR3 nucleotide sequence: TGTGCCAGCAGTCGAACCGGGACAGGGATAACTGAAGCTTTCTTT.

V usage is TRBV9 and J usage is TRBJ1-4; 7 nucleotides line up with TRBD1. V was pared by 3 bases and J by 5 bases, with 7 bases of the junction left unmatched. CDR1 and CDR2 (germline): SGDLS, YYNGEE. This CDR3 has 15 amino acids. The CDR3 loop reads CASSAENRGNEKLFF. In DNA, the CDR3 is TGTGCCAGCAGCGCCGAAAACAGGGGAAATGAAAAACTGTTTTTT.

The genes are TRBV6-5 and TRBJ1-1; 11 nucleotides align to TRBD1. J gave up 4 bases and V 5 bases, and 6 bases lay outside the gene matches. This CDR3 is built from 15 residues. Germline values: CDR1 MNHEY, CDR2 SVGAGI. The CDR3: CASSTGTGGFTEAFF. The CDR3 region has the DNA TGTGCCAGCAGTACCGGGACAGGGGGATTCACTGAAGCTTTCTTT.

This sequence joins TRBV12-5 and TRBJ1-5; 7 bases map to TRBD1. The CDR3 runs 18 residues. The trim removed 4 bases at V and 2 bases at J, leaving 14 bases unmatched. Germline V lookup: CDR1 LGHNT, CDR2 FRNRAP. CDR3 residues: CASGYQRTGIDGNQPQHF. CDR3 bases: TGTGCTAGTGGTTACCAAAGGACAGGTATCGATGGCAATCAGCCCCAGCATTTT. The full variable domain, with the rest looked up from reference TRBV12-5 and TRBJ1-5, is DARVTQTPRHKVTEMGQEVTMRCQPILGHNTVFWYRQTMMQGLELLAYFRNRAPLDDSGMPKDRFSAEMPDATLATLKIQPSEPRDSAVYFCASGYQRTGIDGNQPQHFGDGTRLSIL.

The V and J genes are TRBV29-1 and TRBJ1-1; D gene ambiguous. V lost 3 bases, J lost 10 bases, and 12 bases lay in between. The germline V gene has CDR1 SQVTM and CDR2 ANQGSEA. The CDR3 runs to 11 residues. The CDR3 spells CSVERPSGAFF. The CDR3 DNA reads TGCAGCGTTGAGAGGCCGTCGGGAGCTTTCTTT.

The CDR3 is CASSQPPREKAFF. The CDR3 DNA follows: TGCGCCAGCAGTCAACCCCCCCGGGAAAAAGCTTTCTTT. This chain joins TRBV23-1 and TRBJ1-1; D not certain. TRBV23-1 carries the ORF label, with uncertain function. V was trimmed by 2 bases and J by 9 bases, leaving 13 bases between them. This CDR3 region has 13 residues.

V gene TRBV6-5 combines with J gene TRBJ2-3; 10 bases line up with TRBD2. The V gene end was trimmed by 4 bases and the J gene end by 6 bases; junction bases not matched to a gene: 4. This CDR3 contains 14 residues. Germline CDR1 and CDR2: MNHEY and SVGAGI. CDR3 protein: CASSSSGGGDTQYF. CDR3 in DNA: TGTGCCAGCAGTTCTAGCGGGGGTGGGGATACGCAGTATTTT.

V and J are TRBV28 and TRBJ2-5; TRBD2 is a possible D gene (5 bases). This CDR3 has 16 residues. V was cut by 5 bases and J by 2 bases, with 18 bases left in between. Germline values: CDR1 MDHEN, CDR2 SYDVKM. CDR3: CASSPVGVSGQETQYF. Here the CDR3 DNA reads TGTGCCAGCAGTCCTGTTGGGGTTTCGGGGCAAGAGACCCAGTACTTC.

V is TRBV27 and J is TRBJ1-1; D is possibly TRBD1 (5 bases). Between the trimmed V and J ends, which lost 1 base and 5 bases, there was a span of 8 bases. The CDR3 loop spans 13 amino acids. Germline assignment: CDR1 MNHEY and CDR2 SMNVEV (reference sequence). The CDR3 DNA is TGTGCCAGCAGTTTATTCCGACAGACTGAAGCTTTCTTT. Its translation: CASSLFRQTEAFF.

The rearrangement uses TRBV4-3 and TRBJ2-7; 7 bases line up with TRBD1. Germline values: CDR1 LGHNA, CDR2 YSLEER. The CDR3 sequence is 14 residues long. V lost 0 bases, J lost 9 bases, and 8 bases stayed unmatched. The CDR3 here is CASSQDLHPGGQYF. The CDR3 coding sequence is TGCGCCAGCAGCCAAGATCTACATCCAGGGGGGCAGTACTTC.

The rearrangement uses TRBV7-8 and TRBJ1-5; TRBD1 is a possible D gene (5 bases). CDR3 size: 13 residues. Trimming pared 5 bases from V and 7 bases from J, leaving 12 bases between. Germline V lookup: CDR1 SGHVS, CDR2 FQNEAQ. DNA for the CDR3: TGTGCCAGCAGCCGGGGCCCTCGACAGCCCCAGCATTTT. This translates into CASSRGPRQPQHF.

The chain is built from TRBV5-1 and TRBJ2-7; 7 nucleotides match TRBD1. With V trimmed by 3 bases and J by 3 bases, 12 bases remained unmatched. The CDR3 has 16 amino acids. Germline assignment: CDR1 SGHRS and CDR2 YFSETQ. The DNA of the CDR3 is TGCGCCAGCAGCTCCGACTTCGGGACAGCTTTCTACGAGCAGTACTTC. It is translated as CASSSDFGTAFYEQYF. Filled out from reference TRBV5-1 and TRBJ2-7, the complete variable domain reads KAGVTQTPRYLIKTRGQQVTLSCSPISGHRSVSWYQQTPGQGLQFLFEYFSETQRNKGNFPGRFSGRQFSNSRSEMNVSTLELGDSALYLCASSSDFGTAFYEQYFGPGTRLTVT.